This T cell receptor beta chain was documented in a study of cytomegalovirus exposure and HLA in healthy donors. V was cut by 3 bases and J by 2 bases, with 8 bases left in between. Per the germline V gene, CDR1 is MNHEY and CDR2 is SMNVEV (reference sequence). This CDR3 spans 14 amino acids. Regarding donors, all were healthy bone marrow donors. PCR amplification relied on 60 Vbeta primers (plus 13 Jbeta primers). Assay used: immunoSEQ multiplex PCR; TCRdb lists only in-frame clones, some missing. The sample holds approximately 180,000 clones; 87% are singletons and the top ten take around 0.25%. This chain connects TRBV27 to TRBJ2-1, with D perhaps matching TRBD1 (5 bases). Input material: PBMCs. This sequence was found in a girl younger than two in good health and CMV-seronegative. CDR3 nucleotides: TGTGCCAGCAGTTTCTCAGGGACCTACAATGAGCAGTTCTTC. This gives the protein CASSFSGTYNEQFF.